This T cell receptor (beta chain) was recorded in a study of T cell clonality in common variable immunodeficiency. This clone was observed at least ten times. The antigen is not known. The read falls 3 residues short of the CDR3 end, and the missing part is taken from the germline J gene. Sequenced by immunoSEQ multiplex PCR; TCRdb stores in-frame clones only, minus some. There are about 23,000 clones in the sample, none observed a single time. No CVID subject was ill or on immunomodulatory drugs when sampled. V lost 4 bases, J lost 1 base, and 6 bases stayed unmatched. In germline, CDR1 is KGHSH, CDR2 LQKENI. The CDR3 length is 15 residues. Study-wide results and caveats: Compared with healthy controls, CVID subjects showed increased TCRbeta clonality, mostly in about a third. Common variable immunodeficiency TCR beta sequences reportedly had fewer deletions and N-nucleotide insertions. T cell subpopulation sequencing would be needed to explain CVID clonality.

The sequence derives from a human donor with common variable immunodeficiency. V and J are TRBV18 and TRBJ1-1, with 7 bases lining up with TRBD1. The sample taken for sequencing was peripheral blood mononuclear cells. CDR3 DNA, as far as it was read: TGTGCCAGCTCACTAACGGGACAGAGGAACACTGAA. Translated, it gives CASSLTGQRNTE. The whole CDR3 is CASSLTGQRNTEAFF.